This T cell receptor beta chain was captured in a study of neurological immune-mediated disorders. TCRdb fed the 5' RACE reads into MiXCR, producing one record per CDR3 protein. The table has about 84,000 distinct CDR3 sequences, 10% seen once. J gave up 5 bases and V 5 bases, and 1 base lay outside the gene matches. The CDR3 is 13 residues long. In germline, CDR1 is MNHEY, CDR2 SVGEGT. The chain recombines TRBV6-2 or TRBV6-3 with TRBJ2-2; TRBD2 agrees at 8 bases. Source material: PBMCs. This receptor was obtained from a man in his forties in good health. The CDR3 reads CASSRGRTGELFF. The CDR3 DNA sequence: TGTGCCAGCAGTCGCGGGAGGACCGGGGAGCTGTTTTTT.